Following are 17 T cell receptor beta chains from one sample sequenced in a study of OX40 agonist ivuxolimab in advanced cancers. Sequencing was performed with immunoSEQ multiplex PCR; in TCRdb, only in-frame clones are kept and a portion is missing. The top ten hold about 0.61% of the sample, which has under 100,000 clones, 92% seen once. Material: CD4+ or CD8+ T cells sorted from blood, obtained in a trial of the OX40 agonist ivuxolimab. These receptors were collected from an adult with an advanced solid tumor such as melanoma, head and neck, liver or kidney cancer.

This clone was picked up one time. The chain combines TRBV19 with TRBJ2-2; D is perhaps TRBD1 (6 bases). Germline-derived CDR1 and CDR2 are LNHDA and SQIVND (reference sequence). V shed 6 bases and J shed 1 base, with 18 bases lying between them. This CDR3 spans 17 amino acids. The CDR3 region is CASSRRAGQQNTGELFF. The DNA for the CDR3 is TGTGCCAGTAGCCGGCGGGCTGGACAGCAGAACACCGGGGAGCTGTTTTTT.

This rearrangement joins TRBV7-6 to TRBJ1-5, with 7 bases aligning to TRBD1. This CDR3 is 15 amino acids long. With V trimmed by 8 bases and J by 0 bases, 7 bases remained unmatched. The germline V gene encodes CDR1 SGHVS and CDR2 FNYEAQ. The CDR3 DNA sequence: TGTGCCAGCTCATTAGGGACAGATAGCAATCAGCCCCAGCATTTT. This encodes CASSLGTDSNQPQHF.

The chain combines TRBV6-6 with TRBJ2-1; 12 bases are a match to TRBD2. Germline V gene lookup returns CDR1 MNHNY and CDR2 SVGAGI (reference sequence). The CDR3 has 16 amino acids. Trimming took 1 base from V and 6 from J; bases not matched to a gene: 4. CDR3 bases: TGTGCCAGCAGTTACTTCGGACTAGCGGGGACCAATGAGCAGTTCTTC. It encodes CASSYFGLAGTNEQFF.

This chain joins TRBV29-1 and TRBJ1-1, with no clear D. The germline V gene has CDR1 SQVTM and CDR2 ANQGSEA. CDR3 length: 11 residues. CDR3 amino acids: CIALRGTEAFF. CDR3 in DNA: TGCATCGCGCTCCGGGGCACTGAAGCTTTCTTT.

This chain joins TRBV7-9 and TRBJ1-1, with D unresolved. Germline V CDR1 and CDR2: SEHNR, FQNEAQ (reference sequence). Trimming stripped 3 bases from V and 5 bases from J, with 7 bases between. The CDR3 has 12 residues. CDR3 region: CASSFTETEAFF. The CDR3 nucleotides are TGTGCCAGCAGCTTTACGGAAACTGAAGCTTTCTTT.

The chain has TRBV11-2 and TRBJ2-3; D is possibly TRBD1 (6 bases). CDR1 is SGHAT and CDR2 is FQNNGV in the germline V gene. This CDR3 region has 14 residues. V dropped 5 bases and J dropped 2 bases, with 11 bases sitting between them. CDR3 DNA: TGTGCCAGCAGCCTAGGACAGACCACAGATACGCAGTATTTT. This sequence encodes CASSLGQTTDTQYF.

The chain recombines TRBV14 with TRBJ2-5, with D possibly TRBD2 on 6 matching bases. Trimming took off 1 base at V and 3 bases at J, with 9 bases between the two ends. Germline V gene data show CDR1 as SGHDN and CDR2 as FVKESK. This CDR3 has 14 residues. The CDR3 region is CASSQVWGEETQYF. The CDR3 region has the DNA TGTGCCAGCAGCCAAGTGTGGGGGGAAGAGACCCAGTACTTC. Filled out from reference TRBV14 and TRBJ2-5, the complete variable domain reads EAGVTQFPSHSVIEKGQTVTLRCDPISGHDNLYWYRRVMGKEIKFLLHFVKESKQDESGMPNNRFLAERTGGTYSTLKVQPAELEDSGVYFCASSQVWGEETQYFGPGTRLLVL.

The chain links TRBV10-3 to TRBJ2-5, with D uncertain. Trimming pared 3 bases from V and 3 bases from J, leaving 11 bases between. Germline-derived CDR1 and CDR2 are ENHRY and SYGVKD. This CDR3 has 14 amino acids. The CDR3 DNA sequence: TGTGCCATCAGTGACTTTTCGGCAGAAGAGACCCAGTACTTC. This gives the protein CAISDFSAEETQYF.

The chain carries TRBV7-9 and TRBJ1-2; TRBD1 aligns across 7 bases. The CDR3 is 14 residues long. J lost 4 bases, V lost 1 base, and 3 bases had no gene match. Germline loops: CDR1 SEHNR, CDR2 FQNEAQ (reference sequence). CDR3 amino acids: CASSLGQGGYGYTF. CDR3 nucleotides: TGTGCCAGCAGCTTAGGACAGGGCGGCTATGGCTACACCTTC.

This chain joins TRBV21-1 and TRBJ2-5; the table gives TRBD1 as D, unverified against the DNA. TRBV21-1 is a documented pseudogene. This CDR3 has 17 amino acids. CDR3 sequence (DNA): TGTGCCAGCAGCAAAGCCGTGAGGGACAGGGGATTAGAGACCCAGTACTTC. Encoded protein: CASSKAVRDRGLETQYF.

The chain joins TRBV14 to TRBJ2-7; D is possibly TRBD1 (5 bases). CDR1 is SGHDN, CDR2 FVKESK, per germline. Trimming removed 1 base from V and 2 bases from J, with 12 bases in between. The CDR3 has 15 amino acids. CDR3 bases: TGTGCCAGCAGCCAAGGTATCGACAGACCCTACGAGCAGTACTTC. Protein: CASSQGIDRPYEQYF.

This clone was seen only a few times. The rearrangement joins TRBV2 to TRBJ1-1, with TRBD1 identical over 9 bases. CDR3 size: 14 residues. Germline trimming cut 6 bases from V and 1 base from J; bases unmatched to any gene: 3. Germline V CDR1 and CDR2: SNHLY, FYNNEI. The CDR3 nucleotides read TGTGCCAGCAGCTGGGACAGGGCGAACACTGAAGCTTTCTTT. Encoded protein: CASSWDRANTEAFF.

The gene calls are TRBV11-3 and TRBJ2-3, with no clear D. The CDR3 is 13 residues long. Germline-derived CDR1 and CDR2 are SGHNT and YENEEA. Trimming shortened V by 5 bases and J by 7 bases, and 13 bases separated the two germline ends. The CDR3 region is CASSPYRVNTQYF. The CDR3 nucleotides are TGTGCCAGCAGCCCCTATAGGGTAAATACGCAGTATTTT.

The gene calls are TRBV6-4 and TRBJ1-1; 8 nucleotides line up with TRBD1. This CDR3 comprises 14 residues. Per germline, CDR1 MRHNA and CDR2 SNTAGT. V shed 6 bases and J 1 base; nucleotides not matched to a gene: 4. Here the CDR3 reads CASRGQATNTEAFF. The CDR3 DNA reads TGTGCCAGCAGGGGACAGGCAACGAACACTGAAGCTTTCTTT.

The chain couples TRBV19 to TRBJ1-5; maybe TRBD1 (5 bases). The germline CDR1 and CDR2 sequences are LNHDA and SQIVND (reference sequence). The CDR3 covers 14 residues. V gave up 5 bases and J gave up 4 bases, with 12 bases separating them. The CDR3 protein is CASSFRDPNQPQHF. DNA of the CDR3: TGTGCCAGTAGTTTCCGGGACCCTAATCAGCCCCAGCATTTT.

The V gene is TRBV7-9, the J gene TRBJ2-5; D gene uncertain. Trimming pared 7 bases from V and 0 bases from J, leaving 12 bases between. This CDR3 region has 14 residues. CDR1 is SEHNR and CDR2 is FQNEAQ in the germline V gene (reference sequence). CDR3 bases: TGTGCCAGCACCCCTTTGGGGTACCAAGAGACCCAGTACTTC. It is translated as CASTPLGYQETQYF.

The chain joins TRBV5-1 to TRBJ2-1; 8 positions agree with TRBD2. The CDR3 consists of 15 residues. J gave up 2 bases and V 4 bases, and 5 bases lay outside the gene matches. The germline V gene encodes CDR1 SGHRS and CDR2 YFSETQ. The CDR3 region is CASSPGREAYNEQFF. CDR3 DNA: TGCGCCAGCAGCCCAGGGCGGGAGGCCTACAATGAGCAGTTCTTC.